The entry below gives a single T cell receptor beta chain sequence along with its context. Its specificity is not known. Primers for the PCR totalled 60 Vbeta and 13 Jbeta. Assay used: immunoSEQ multiplex PCR; TCRdb lists only in-frame clones, some missing. The repertoire holds fewer than 150,000 clones, with approximately 76% as singletons. This specimen belongs to a study of cytomegalovirus exposure and HLA in healthy donors. Background on the study: HLA-typed donors were the source of some 85 million unique TCRs, which an early data release held.

This CDR3 spans 17 amino acids. Germline CDR1 reads MNHEY; CDR2 reads SMNVEV (reference sequence). The trim removed 0 bases at V and 7 bases at J, leaving 15 bases unmatched. Notes on the study in general: Immune exposure information comprised only CMV serostatus. One cluster of highly shared sequence variants probably arose as a sequencing artifact.

The rearrangement uses TRBV27 and TRBJ2-7, with 7 positions matching TRBD1. This TCR was recovered from a man in his forties or fifties in good health and CMV-seropositive. The source material was PBMCs. As DNA, the CDR3 is TGTGCCAGCAGTTTATCGGGACAGTCAGGACCTTCATCAGAGCAGTACTTC. Its translation: CASSLSGQSGPSSEQYF.